This T cell receptor (beta chain) emerged from a study of patients and donors after allogeneic stem cell transplantation. Germline assignment: CDR1 SSHAT and CDR2 FNYEAQ (reference sequence). The CDR3 contains 14 residues. Comment on this clonotype: The junction departs from germline at one end; a sequencing error may be responsible.

TCRdb re-derived calls from the RT-PCR reads in MiXCR, one entry per CDR3 protein. The repertoire includes roughly 140,000 distinct CDR3 sequences, about two fifths of them detected once, and 40% to 55% sits in the top ten. The material sequenced was blood, either unsorted or a sorted T cell fraction (not recorded which). This TCR derives from a human donor who was either an allogeneic HSCT recipient or a stem cell or donor lymphocyte infusion donor (not recorded which). It is not recorded whose cells these are; they may come from a transplant donor. This rearrangement joins TRBV7-7 to TRBJ1-6; D call uncertain. The chain's CDR3 is CASSLEALRGPLHF. Here the CDR3 DNA reads TGTGCTAGCAGCTTAGAGGCTCTCCGCGGGCCCCTCCACTTT.